Following are 17 T cell receptor beta chains from one sample sequenced in a study of cytomegalovirus exposure and HLA in healthy donors. PCR employed 60 Vbeta and 13 Jbeta primers. Assay used: immunoSEQ multiplex PCR; TCRdb lists only in-frame clones, some missing. The sample records 150,000 or so clones, roughly 75% being singletons. The specimen sequenced was PBMCs. The receptors stem from a female donor in good health and CMV-seronegative.

This rearrangement joins TRBV7-2 to TRBJ1-4; weak D call: TRBD1 (5 bases). CDR3 length: 16 amino acids. CDR1 is SGHTA, CDR2 FQGNSA, per germline. V lost 4 bases to trimming and J lost 2 bases, with 14 bases between them. The DNA for the CDR3 is TGTGCCAGCAGCTCCCGACAGTGGGCGACTAATGAAAAACTGTTTTTT. Protein sequence: CASSSRQWATNEKLFF.

This clone appeared a single time. The chain carries TRBV6-5 and TRBJ1-5, with D hard to call. From germline, CDR1 is MNHEY and CDR2 SVGAGI. The V gene lost 2 bases and the J gene lost 8 bases, with 7 bases spanning the gap. The length of the CDR3 is 12 residues. CDR3 in amino acids: CASSYLGEPQHF. CDR3 nucleotide sequence: TGTGCCAGCAGTTACCTCGGGGAGCCCCAGCATTTT.

V and J are TRBV27 and TRBJ2-1, with TRBD2 matching 14 bases. The CDR3 contains 22 residues. With V trimmed by 3 bases and J by 7 bases, 23 bases remained unmatched. Per the germline V gene, CDR1 is MNHEY and CDR2 is SMNVEV (reference sequence). The CDR3 reads CASSFSETRLAGGPRLRNEQFF. The CDR3 bases are TGTGCCAGCAGTTTTTCGGAGACCCGACTAGCGGGAGGGCCTCGGCTACGTAATGAGCAGTTCTTC.

Only a few counts were recorded for this clone. Here the CDR3 reads CASSQEDRVNYGYTF. The CDR3 DNA sequence: TGTGCCAGCAGCCAAGAGGACAGGGTTAACTATGGCTACACCTTC. The V and J genes are TRBV4-2 and TRBJ1-2; 8 nucleotides line up with TRBD1. Germline CDR1 is LGHNA and CDR2 is YNFKEQ. This CDR3 contains 15 residues. J was trimmed by 1 base and V by 0 bases; bases with no gene match: 1.

The chain carries TRBV5-1 and TRBJ1-6; D perhaps matches TRBD1 (5 bases). V lost 0 bases and J 13 bases, leaving 14 bases between the germline ends. Germline V gene lookup returns CDR1 SGHRS and CDR2 YFSETQ. The CDR3 is made up of 14 amino acids. The CDR3, as DNA: TGCGCCAGCAGCTTGGATTTGGGGCCTTACCCCCTCCACTTT. It encodes CASSLDLGPYPLHF. The full variable domain, rest sourced from reference TRBV5-1 and TRBJ1-6, is KAGVTQTPRYLIKTRGQQVTLSCSPISGHRSVSWYQQTPGQGLQFLFEYFSETQRNKGNFPGRFSGRQFSNSRSEMNVSTLELGDSALYLCASSLDLGPYPLHFGNGTRLTVT.

This chain uses TRBV2 with TRBJ1-1; D may be TRBD1 (5 bases). This CDR3 spans 13 amino acids. Trimming cost V 6 bases and J 4 bases, with 12 bases left between them. Germline CDR1 SNHLY, CDR2 FYNNEI. Written as DNA, the CDR3 is TGTGCCAGCAGAGAAACAGGACCCACTGAAGCTTTCTTT. Its protein product is CASRETGPTEAFF.

The chain employs TRBV27 and TRBJ2-1; 8 nucleotides match TRBD1. The CDR3 totals 13 residues. Germline CDR1 reads MNHEY; CDR2 reads SMNVEV (reference sequence). V lost 3 bases to trimming and J lost 12 bases; unmatched junction nucleotides: 7. In nucleotides, the CDR3 is TGTGCCAGCAGTTTGACAGGGGCTCGAGGGCAGTTCTTC. Protein sequence: CASSLTGARGQFF.

In DNA form, the CDR3 reads TGTGCCAGCAGCACGACAGGGGGATCTGGAAACACCATATATTTT. It encodes CASSTTGGSGNTIYF. This chain uses TRBV11-2 with TRBJ1-3; 9 nucleotides align to TRBD1. This CDR3 is 15 amino acids long. Per the germline V gene, CDR1 is SGHAT and CDR2 is FQNNGV. The V and J ends lost 5 bases and 1 base, in that order; junction bases with no gene match: 3.

The rearrangement links TRBV28 to TRBJ1-1; the D is unclear. The CDR3 has 15 residues. Per germline, CDR1 MDHEN and CDR2 SYDVKM. Trimming pared 3 bases from V and 0 bases from J, leaving 11 bases between. CDR3 DNA: TGTGCCAGCAGTTTTGGGCAGGCCATGAACACTGAAGCTTTCTTT. Translation gives CASSFGQAMNTEAFF.

V gene TRBV6-1 combines with J gene TRBJ1-3; 11 bases fit TRBD1. Germline CDR1 MNHNS, CDR2 SASEGT. The CDR3 is 15 amino acids. J lost 4 bases, V lost 7 bases, and 6 bases had no gene match. DNA of the CDR3: TGTGCCAGCACGGCCGGGACAGGGGGAGGAAACACCATATATTTT. It yields the protein CASTAGTGGGNTIYF.

The chain joins TRBV6-5 to TRBJ1-5; D is perhaps TRBD1 (5 bases). This CDR3 is 13 amino acids long. Trimming pared 3 bases from V and 10 bases from J, leaving 13 bases between. Germline-derived CDR1 and CDR2 are MNHEY and SVGAGI. CDR3 residues: CASSYRGGGPQHF. The CDR3 DNA sequence: TGTGCCAGCAGTTATCGCGGGGGTGGCCCCCAGCATTTT.

Note on this clone: Its ends do not fully match the called genes, so a read error is possible. The V call is TRBV11-2, the J call TRBJ2-7; 9 positions agree with TRBD2. The germline CDR1 and CDR2 sequences are SGHAT and FQNNGV. The length of the CDR3 is 16 residues. CDR3 nucleotides: TGTGCCAGCAGGTTAGGGGCAACGGGACTAGCTTACGAGCAGTACTTC. This codes for CASRLGATGLAYEQYF.

The chain combines TRBV27 with TRBJ1-2; 9 bases fit TRBD1. The CDR3 is 15 residues long. The trim removed 5 bases at V and 4 bases at J, leaving 8 bases unmatched. The V gene's germline CDR1 is MNHEY and CDR2 SMNVEV (reference sequence). CDR3 DNA: TGTGCCAGCAGTCCCTGGGACAGGGTGAGCTATGGCTACACCTTC. It codes for CASSPWDRVSYGYTF.

This chain uses TRBV7-9 with TRBJ1-1; a possible D gene is TRBD1 (6 bases). Per the germline V gene, CDR1 is SEHNR and CDR2 is FQNEAQ (reference sequence). V lost 3 bases and J 1 base, leaving 9 bases between the germline ends. CDR3 length: 14 residues. The CDR3 protein is CASSFGGPNTEAFF. CDR3 coding DNA: TGTGCCAGCAGCTTTGGGGGCCCGAACACTGAAGCTTTCTTT.

V gene TRBV11-3 combines with J gene TRBJ2-1; maybe TRBD1 (7 bases). Trimming removed 4 bases at V and 4 bases at J, with 11 bases between. CDR3 size: 14 residues. Germline lookup yields CDR1 SGHNT and CDR2 YENEEA. The CDR3 sequence: CASSWGDSYNEQFF. Written as DNA, the CDR3 is TGTGCCAGCAGCTGGGGGGACAGTTACAATGAGCAGTTCTTC. The full variable domain, rest sourced from reference TRBV11-3 and TRBJ2-1, is EAGVVQSPRYKIIEKKQPVAFWCNPISGHNTLYWYLQNLGQGPELLIRYENEEAVDDSQLPKDRFSAERLKGVDSTLKIQPAELGDSAVYLCASSWGDSYNEQFFGPGTRLTVL.

V and J are TRBV5-1 and TRBJ2-3; 10 nucleotides align to TRBD2. This CDR3 spans 14 amino acids. V was pared by 5 bases and J by 5 bases, with 5 bases of the junction left unmatched. CDR1 is SGHRS, CDR2 YFSETQ, per germline. This CDR3 reads CASRYSGGVDTQYF. CDR3 sequence (DNA): TGCGCCAGCAGATACAGCGGGGGGGTAGATACGCAGTATTTT.

V usage is TRBV25-1 and J usage is TRBJ2-3, with a possible D match to TRBD2 (5 bases). Germline-derived CDR1 and CDR2 are MGHDK and SYGVNS. The germline V and J ends were trimmed by 3 bases and 2 bases, with 12 bases remaining between them. The CDR3 has 15 amino acids. The chain's CDR3 is CASSDNGEITDTQYF. The CDR3 DNA reads TGTGCCAGCAGTGATAACGGGGAAATCACAGATACGCAGTATTTT.